The next 8 T cell receptor beta chains were all read from a single sample in a study of T cell responses to AZD1222 COVID-19 vaccine (dated by TCRdb to the early 2020s). What this sample's time point label stands for: baseline before first vaccination. Libraries were constructed by the immunoSEQ multiplex PCR assay. Held by TCRdb, this immuneACCESS table contains in-frame sequences only and omits some clones. Under half of the omission traces to an unresolved V gene where checked; the cause of the rest is unknown. This sample holds approximately 150,000 clones; roughly 90% were observed only once. Over 1.1% of the sample is held by the ten biggest clonotypes. Sequenced here: peripheral blood, sampled on day 0 of AZD1222 vaccination. All receptors derive from an adult in good health.

The rearrangement links TRBV28 to TRBJ2-1, with TRBD1 identical over 8 bases. The CDR3 is made up of 18 amino acids. Trimming removed 6 bases from V and 7 bases from J; junction bases left unmatched: 20. Germline CDR1 MDHEN, CDR2 SYDVKM. The CDR3 bases are TGTGCCAGCAGAGCCCCCGGAGGGGTCACAGGGGGGATAAATGAGCAGTTCTTC. It encodes CASRAPGGVTGGINEQFF.

The chain links TRBV19 to TRBJ2-1, with TRBD1 matching 7 bases. The CDR3 contains 14 residues. The germline V gene encodes CDR1 LNHDA and CDR2 SQIVND (reference sequence). The junction had 5 bases not matched to a gene; V was cut back by 7 bases and J by 2 bases. CDR3 in amino acids: CASMRTGAYNEQFF. The CDR3 nucleotides are TGTGCCAGTATGAGGACAGGAGCCTACAATGAGCAGTTCTTC.

The V gene is TRBV5-1, the J gene TRBJ2-1; unclear D gene. This CDR3 has 12 residues. The V and J ends lost 5 bases and 9 bases respectively, with 12 bases between them. Germline CDR1 is SGHRS and CDR2 is YFSETQ. The CDR3 DNA is TGCGCCAGCAGTAACCCCCCGGGTGAGCAGTTCTTC. This encodes CASSNPPGEQFF.

This chain connects TRBV19 to TRBJ1-1; D possibly corresponds to TRBD1 (5 bases). The CDR3 has 11 amino acids. The V gene's germline CDR1 is LNHDA and CDR2 SQIVND (reference sequence). The germline V and J ends were trimmed by 6 bases and 10 bases, with 12 bases remaining between them. The CDR3 DNA sequence: TGTGCCAGTAGCAGGGAATTAGGAGCTTTCTTT. Translating it yields CASSRELGAFF. The variable domain in full, with the rest retrieved from reference TRBV19 and TRBJ1-1, is DGGITQSPKYLFRKEGQNVTLSCEQNLNHDAMYWYRQDPGQGLRLIYYSQIVNDFQKGDIAEGYSVSREKKESFPLTVTSAQKNPTAFYLCASSRELGAFFGQGTRLTVV.

The rearrangement links TRBV28 to TRBJ1-2, with D hard to call. The CDR3 runs 15 residues. The germline CDR1 and CDR2 sequences are MDHEN and SYDVKM. Between the trimmed V and J ends, which lost 2 bases and 0 bases, there was a span of 10 bases. The CDR3 protein is CASSLSGGPNYGYTF. In nucleotides, the CDR3 is TGTGCCAGCAGTTTAAGTGGAGGGCCTAACTATGGCTACACCTTC.

The CDR3 region has the DNA TGTGCCAGCAGTTTTAGGGGGAAGGGTTTAGAGAAACTGTTTTTT. Its protein is CASSFRGKGLEKLFF. The chain combines TRBV28 with TRBJ1-4, with D maybe TRBD1 (6 bases). This CDR3 comprises 15 residues. Per germline, CDR1 MDHEN and CDR2 SYDVKM. Trimming cost V 3 bases and J 11 bases, with 19 bases left between them.

The chain has TRBV10-3 and TRBJ1-2; D possibly corresponds to TRBD1 (6 bases). Germline V gene sequence: CDR1 ENHRY, CDR2 SYGVKD. The ends were cut back, 7 bases at V and 4 bases at J, with 19 bases in the middle. The CDR3 covers 15 residues. CDR3 residues: CAITPDRAKLYGYTF. The CDR3 DNA reads TGTGCCATCACCCCGGACAGAGCTAAGCTCTATGGCTACACCTTC.

V and J are TRBV4-2 and TRBJ1-4; 9 bases match TRBD1. The CDR3 is 15 amino acids. The ends lost 1 base at V and 6 bases at J; junction bases unmatched: 3. The V gene's germline CDR1 is LGHNA and CDR2 YNFKEQ. CDR3 sequence (DNA): TGTGCCAGCAGCCAAGTGAGACAGGGGGATGAAAAACTGTTTTTT. Translated, it gives CASSQVRQGDEKLFF.